Each of the 22 T cell receptor beta chains below was sequenced from the same sample in a study of low-dose radiotherapy and immunotherapy resistance in tumors. Priming of first-strand cDNA relied on TRAV- and TRBV-specific primers (covering alpha and beta chains). The authors ran 15 to 25 PCR cycles to amplify TCRs with a constant-region primer and V-primer adapter. Using its own MiXCR run on the reads, TCRdb lists one record per CDR3 protein. The sample has roughly 54,000 distinct CDR3 sequences; almost 25% are singletons. Time point defined: before trial treatment. Sequencing used PBMCs, obtained before treatment. The receptor set was obtained from a male donor with prostate cancer.

Ten or more counts support this clonotype. The chain is built from TRBV20-1 and TRBJ2-2; TRBD2 agrees at 8 bases. J was trimmed by 1 base and V by 5 bases; bases with no gene match: 6. This CDR3 region has 15 residues. CDR1 is DFQATT, CDR2 SNEGSKA, per germline (reference sequence). The CDR3 protein is CSAPLAGGNTGELFF. CDR3 in DNA: TGCAGTGCTCCGTTGGCGGGGGGGAACACCGGGGAGCTGTTTTTT.

This chain links TRBV20-1 with TRBJ2-1; no reliable D call. CDR3 length: 14 residues. Trimming left V 0 bases short and J 0 bases short, with 6 bases between. Germline CDR1 is DFQATT and CDR2 is SNEGSKA (reference sequence). In nucleotides, the CDR3 is TGCAGTGCTAGAGATCGCCGCTCCTACAATGAGCAGTTCTTC. Residues: CSARDRRSYNEQFF.

This clonotype appeared many times. The chain recombines TRBV20-1 with TRBJ2-2; D is undetermined. CDR1 and CDR2 from the germline V gene are DFQATT and SNEGSKA (reference sequence). CDR3 length: 13 amino acids. V shed 3 bases and J shed 5 bases, with 10 bases lying between them. The CDR3 DNA sequence: TGCAGTGCTAGCAGGTTGATGACCGGGGAGCTGTTTTTT. This codes for CSASRLMTGELFF.

Remarks on this clonotype: The likely explanation is a read error, given a far larger clone one base away. This chain connects TRBV7-2 to TRBJ2-5, with D possibly being TRBD2 (7 bases). This CDR3 is built from 14 residues. Germline CDR1 SGHTA, CDR2 FQGNSA. Trimming shortened V by 4 bases and J by 11 bases, and 20 bases separated the two germline ends. CDR3 residues: CASSSTTGGGEQYF. The CDR3 region has the DNA TGTGCCAGCAGCTCCACGACAGGCGGGGGTGAGCAGTACTTC.

By its share, this clonotype is medium-sized (0.01 to 0.1%). The V call is TRBV28, the J call TRBJ2-5, with TRBD1 identical over 9 bases. The CDR3 is 17 residues long. Germline CDR1 and CDR2: MDHEN and SYDVKM. The V gene end was trimmed by 0 bases and the J gene end by 5 bases; junction bases not matched to a gene: 10. The CDR3 nucleotides are TGTGCCAGCAGTTTATGGACCGCCGGGACAGGGACGGAGACCCAGTACTTC. Translating gives CASSLWTAGTGTETQYF.

This clonotype was seen many times. This chain links TRBV10-3 with TRBJ2-2; D is undetermined. Germline V gene data show CDR1 as ENHRY and CDR2 as SYGVKD. This CDR3 contains 14 residues. Between the trimmed V and J ends, which lost 4 bases and 1 base, there was a span of 7 bases. The DNA of the CDR3 is TGTGCCATCAGTGCGGGCAGGAACACCGGGGAGCTGTTTTTT. Translating it yields CAISAGRNTGELFF.

The chain recombines TRBV5-4 with TRBJ2-3; no clear D. CDR3 length: 15 residues. CDR1 SGHNT and CDR2 YYREEE come from the germline V gene (reference sequence). Trimming pared 0 bases from V and 2 bases from J, leaving 10 bases between. The chain's CDR3 is CASSLASTATDTQYF. Here the CDR3 DNA reads TGTGCCAGCAGCTTGGCCAGTACAGCCACAGATACGCAGTATTTT.

Only a few counts were recorded for this clonotype. Written as DNA, the CDR3 is TGTGCCAGCAGTCACAAGAACACCGGGGAGCTGTTTTTT. It specifies CASSHKNTGELFF. V usage is TRBV6-6 and J usage is TRBJ2-2; D unresolved. CDR1 and CDR2 (germline): MNHNY, SVGAGI (reference sequence). The CDR3 is made up of 13 amino acids. V was pared by 5 bases and J by 1 base, with 5 bases between.

Notes on this clonotype: Since a far larger clone is one base different, this is likely a read error. V usage is TRBV5-8 and J usage is TRBJ2-4, with D perhaps TRBD2 (6 bases). The CDR3 consists of 16 residues. CDR1 is SGHTS and CDR2 is YDEGEE in the germline V gene. V dropped 3 bases and J dropped 3 bases, with 16 bases sitting between them. The CDR3 here is CASSWGLAAVKNIQYF. CDR3 coding DNA: TGTGCCAGCAGCTGGGGACTGGCTGCAGTCAAAAACATTCAGTACTTC.

This clonotype was counted ten times or more. This chain joins TRBV9 and TRBJ2-3; 10 bases fit TRBD2. Germline loops: CDR1 SGDLS, CDR2 YYNGEE. The trim removed 4 bases at V and 9 bases at J, leaving 17 bases unmatched. This CDR3 has 17 residues. The CDR3 DNA reads TGTGCCAGCAGCCTTCTACAGCGGGGGGGCCCCCAGGAAACGCAGTATTTT. This encodes CASSLLQRGGPQETQYF.

This clonotype was seen only a few times. V is TRBV20-1 and J is TRBJ2-2; the match to TRBD1 covers 7 bases. This CDR3 is 15 amino acids long. V dropped 6 bases and J dropped 1; count of bases not matched to a gene: 8. Germline CDR1 is DFQATT and CDR2 is SNEGSKA (reference sequence). The CDR3 protein is CSARPGQMNTGELFF. The CDR3 DNA sequence: TGCAGTGCCAGACCGGGACAGATGAACACCGGGGAGCTGTTTTTT.

This clonotype was recorded at least ten times. The genes are TRBV5-6 and TRBJ1-2; no clear D. Trimming took 2 bases from V and 3 from J, leaving 8 bases between them. Germline lookup yields CDR1 SGHDT and CDR2 YYEEEE. This CDR3 comprises 13 residues. The CDR3 here is CASSFGFDYGYTF. As DNA, the CDR3 is TGTGCCAGCAGCTTTGGGTTTGACTATGGCTACACCTTC.

In its sample, this clonotype was seen many times. The chain has TRBV6-6 and TRBJ2-2; TRBD2 is a possible D gene (6 bases). The CDR3 consists of 15 residues. The V gene's germline CDR1 is MNHNY and CDR2 SVGAGI (reference sequence). V shed 5 bases and J shed 2 bases, with 12 bases lying between them. The chain's CDR3 is CASSMGRGNTGELFF. The CDR3 DNA reads as TGTGCCAGCAGTATGGGGCGGGGTAACACCGGGGAGCTGTTTTTT.

The chain combines TRBV5-4 with TRBJ2-7; 9 positions match TRBD1. The J segment lost 6 bases and the V segment lost 0 bases, leaving 4 bases of the junction unmatched. The CDR3 sequence is 14 residues long. Germline CDR1 SGHNT, CDR2 YYREEE (reference sequence). The CDR3 nucleotides read TGTGCCAGCAGCTTGGAACGGACAGGGGCCGAGCAGTACTTC. Amino acids: CASSLERTGAEQYF.

In its sample, this clonotype was seen many times. The chain carries TRBV3-1 and TRBJ1-1; 11 positions match TRBD1. After removal of 2 bases from V and 4 bases from J, the junction contained 3 bases not matched to a gene. Germline V gene lookup returns CDR1 LGHDT and CDR2 YNNKEL (reference sequence). CDR3 length equals 15 residues. The CDR3 reads CASSQLGQGVTEAFF. In nucleotides, the CDR3 is TGTGCCAGCAGCCAACTGGGACAGGGGGTCACTGAAGCTTTCTTT.

This clonotype was seen many times. The V and J genes are TRBV25-1 and TRBJ2-5, with 14 positions matching TRBD2. The V and J ends lost 8 bases and 4 bases, in that order; junction bases with no gene match: 12. CDR1 and CDR2 (germline): MGHDK, SYGVNS. CDR3 length: 17 amino acids. CDR3 in DNA: TGTGCCAGCCCCCTAGGGACTAGCGGGAGAAAGGGAGAGACCCAGTACTTC. Its protein is CASPLGTSGRKGETQYF.

Ten or more counts support this clonotype. V usage is TRBV20-1 and J usage is TRBJ2-3, with 7 bases matching TRBD2. This CDR3 has 15 amino acids. The germline V gene has CDR1 DFQATT and CDR2 SNEGSKA (reference sequence). Trimming cost V 4 bases and J 2 bases; bases outside gene matches: 9. The CDR3 bases are TGCAGTGCTACACGAGGGACTACCCCCACAGATACGCAGTATTTT. It codes for CSATRGTTPTDTQYF.

In its sample, this clonotype was seen many times. CDR3 residues: CASSLVLGQGRYFLEKLFF. The DNA of the CDR3 is TGTGCCAGCAGCTTAGTACTCGGACAGGGGCGTTATTTTCTCGAAAAACTGTTTTTT. The J gene is TRBJ1-4, the V gene TRBV7-9, with 9 bases aligning to TRBD1. V lost 1 base to trimming and J lost 8 bases; unmatched junction nucleotides: 17. Germline V gives CDR1 SEHNR, CDR2 FQNEAQ (reference sequence). The CDR3 loop spans 19 amino acids.

This clonotype occurred many times. The CDR3 region is CASTSADSGIDEQYF. As DNA, the CDR3 is TGTGCCAGCACCTCCGCTGACAGTGGGATCGACGAGCAGTACTTC. The chain links TRBV6-6 to TRBJ2-7; a weak D match, TRBD1 (5 bases). Looked up from germline, CDR1 is MNHNY and CDR2 is SVGAGI (reference sequence). V was shortened by 7 bases and J by 5 bases, with 21 bases between the two germline ends. There are 15 residues in the CDR3.

This clonotype was seen repeatedly, ten times or more. V and J are TRBV23-1 and TRBJ2-1; TRBD2 matches at 9 bases. TRBV23-1 carries the ORF label, with uncertain function. The CDR3 spans 14 residues. Trimming at V came to 6 bases and at J to 3 bases, leaving 3 bases not matched to a gene. In DNA, the CDR3 is TGCGCCAGCAGCAGCGGGGGGTGCTACAATGAGCAGTTCTTC. Translation: CASSSGGCYNEQFF.

CDR3 DNA sequence: TGTGCCAGCAGTGACAGGGGACAGGGGAATGAGCAGTTCTTC. Amino acids: CASSDRGQGNEQFF. The J gene is TRBJ2-1, the V gene TRBV6-2 or TRBV6-3, with 10 bases fitting TRBD1. Per germline, CDR1 MNHEY and CDR2 SVGEGT. The junction had 5 bases not matched to a gene; V was cut back by 5 bases and J by 7 bases. The CDR3 consists of 14 residues.

The chain uses TRBV2 and TRBJ2-1; 7 bases line up with TRBD1. Germline values: CDR1 SNHLY, CDR2 FYNNEI. V was clipped by 6 bases and J by 7 bases; unmatched bases: 12. The CDR3 length is 15 residues. In DNA, the CDR3 is TGTGCCAGCAGACACCCGGGACAGCCGAGAAATGAGCAGTTCTTC. This translates into CASRHPGQPRNEQFF.